These 30 T cell receptor beta chains share one sample of origin, sequenced in a study of blood T cell repertoires in COVID-19. Profiled with immunoSEQ multiplex PCR; TCRdb holds only in-frame clones, not every one. Of approximately 400,000 clones in the sample, about 90% were seen once. Sequencing was carried out using PBMCs or T cells enriched from blood (not recorded which). The receptor source for this set is a young man who had recovered from COVID-19.

The rearrangement links TRBV11-2 to TRBJ1-2; no definite D call. The CDR3 is 13 amino acids. The germline V and J ends were trimmed by 2 bases and 5 bases, with 9 bases remaining between them. The germline CDR1 and CDR2 sequences are SGHAT and FQNNGV. The CDR3: CASSLQQIYGYTF. The CDR3 DNA sequence: TGTGCCAGCAGCTTACAACAGATTTATGGCTACACCTTC.

This clone was observed a few times. The chain joins TRBV9 to TRBJ1-2, with D maybe TRBD1 (5 bases). The CDR3 is 12 residues long. The V end lost 4 bases, the J end lost 5 bases, and 9 bases lay between the germline ends. Germline V CDR1 and CDR2: SGDLS, YYNGEE. The CDR3 loop reads CASSTRQYGYTF. The CDR3 DNA follows: TGTGCCAGCAGCACCCGACAGTATGGCTACACCTTC.

V usage is TRBV18 and J usage is TRBJ1-3, with a tentative D call TRBD1 (6 bases). Between the trimmed V and J ends, which lost 3 bases and 0 bases, there was a span of 12 bases. The CDR3 sequence is 16 residues long. Per the germline V gene, CDR1 is KGHSH and CDR2 is LQKENI. The CDR3 loop is CASSPGQLDSGNTIYF. The CDR3 coding sequence is TGTGCCAGCTCACCTGGACAGCTAGACTCTGGAAACACCATATATTTT.

The chain is built from TRBV5-6 and TRBJ1-3, with 7 bases identical to TRBD1. Germline CDR1 is SGHDT and CDR2 is YYEEEE. V shed 4 bases and J 2 bases; nucleotides not matched to a gene: 9. The length of the CDR3 is 16 residues. CDR3 sequence reads: CASSRRTTGAGNTIYF. The CDR3 DNA reads as TGTGCCAGCAGCCGGAGGACCACAGGGGCTGGAAACACCATATATTTT.

The V and J genes are TRBV29-1 and TRBJ1-1, with a tentative D call TRBD1 (5 bases). The CDR3 totals 14 residues. In germline, CDR1 is SQVTM, CDR2 ANQGSEA. V was pared by 2 bases and J by 3 bases, with 13 bases between. The CDR3 region has the DNA TGCAGCGTTGAACCCCCCACAGGCCACACTGAAGCTTTCTTT. Protein sequence: CSVEPPTGHTEAFF. Filled out from reference TRBV29-1 and TRBJ1-1, the complete variable domain reads SAVISQKPSRDICQRGTSLTIQCQVDSQVTMMFWYRQQPGQSLTLIATANQGSEATYESGFVIDKFPISRPNLTFSTLTVSNMSPEDSSIYLCSVEPPTGHTEAFFGQGTRLTVV.

V is TRBV5-8 and J is TRBJ2-2; D unresolved. There are 16 residues in the CDR3. Trimming removed 4 bases at V and 4 bases at J, with 17 bases between. In germline, CDR1 is SGHTS, CDR2 YDEGEE. CDR3 coding DNA: TGTGCCAGCAGCCCCTTCCGGGTCCTTGCCACCGGGGAGCTGTTTTTT. Its protein is CASSPFRVLATGELFF.

This chain joins TRBV6-5 and TRBJ1-4; D not certain. The CDR3 runs to 13 residues. Germline V gene data show CDR1 as MNHEY and CDR2 as SVGAGI. Trimming took off 2 bases at V and 8 bases at J, with 9 bases between the two ends. In nucleotides, the CDR3 is TGTGCCAGCAGTTACCGTCCAGCGGAAAAACTGTTTTTT. Its translation is CASSYRPAEKLFF.

Comment on this clone: In the same sample, other DNA sequences code for this CDR3. This chain links TRBV7-2 with TRBJ2-3; tentatively, D is TRBD2 (6 bases). V was shortened by 1 base and J by 1 base, with 9 bases between the two germline ends. The CDR3 contains 15 residues. Germline V CDR1 and CDR2: SGHTA, FQGNSA. In nucleotides, the CDR3 is TGTGCCAGCAGCTTAGGGCCGGGGGGCACAGATACGCAGTATTTT. Amino acid sequence: CASSLGPGGTDTQYF.

A note on this clone: The sample has other DNA sequences that encode this CDR3 too. The chain recombines TRBV5-1 with TRBJ2-5; D is ambiguous. Trimming left V 4 bases short and J 2 bases short, with 3 bases between. Germline CDR1 is SGHRS and CDR2 is YFSETQ. The CDR3 length is 11 residues. DNA of the CDR3: TGCGCCAGCAGCCTACAAGAGACCCAGTACTTC. Translating it yields CASSLQETQYF.

The V gene is TRBV6-5, the J gene TRBJ1-5; D ambiguous. V was shortened by 5 bases and J by 7 bases, with 18 bases between the two germline ends. CDR1 is MNHEY and CDR2 is SVGAGI in the germline V gene. The CDR3 contains 15 residues. CDR3 bases: TGTGCCAGCAGTAAAACTCGGACGGGAGGACAGCCCCAGCATTTT. This sequence encodes CASSKTRTGGQPQHF.

The sample holds one count of this clone. The chain couples TRBV5-1 to TRBJ2-7; the match to TRBD1 covers 9 bases. The CDR3 runs 13 residues. Germline CDR1 and CDR2: SGHRS and YFSETQ. V was pared by 4 bases and J by 7 bases, with 6 bases of the junction left unmatched. The CDR3 DNA reads TGCGCCAGCAGCCAGGGACAGGGCGAGGAGCAGTACTTC. Translation: CASSQGQGEEQYF.

The table lists this clone with a few counts. The rearrangement links TRBV15 to TRBJ1-1, with a tentative D call TRBD1 (5 bases). Germline V CDR1 and CDR2: LNHNV, YYDKDF (reference sequence). V shed 4 bases and J shed 0 bases, with 6 bases lying between them. The CDR3 covers 13 residues. For the CDR3, the DNA is TGTGCCACCAGCACAGGGATGAACACTGAAGCTTTCTTT. Encoded protein: CATSTGMNTEAFF.

This sequence joins TRBV7-9 and TRBJ1-2; D gene uncertain. CDR3 length: 12 residues. Trimming cost V 5 bases and J 7 bases, with 11 bases left between them. The germline gives CDR1 SEHNR, CDR2 FQNEAQ (reference sequence). CDR3 region: CASSPLTSGYTF. The CDR3 region has the DNA TGTGCCAGCAGCCCCTTGACAAGTGGCTACACCTTC.

This clone was detected only a few times. The genes are TRBV5-6 and TRBJ2-7; D may be TRBD2 (6 bases). V was pared by 4 bases and J by 0 bases, with 11 bases between. CDR3 length: 14 amino acids. Germline V CDR1 and CDR2: SGHDT, YYEEEE. The CDR3 loop is CASSPAGSSYEQYF. The CDR3 nucleotides read TGTGCCAGCAGCCCCGCCGGGAGCTCCTACGAGCAGTACTTC. The full variable domain, its missing parts supplied by reference TRBV5-6 and TRBJ2-7, is DAGVTQSPTHLIKTRGQQVTLRCSPKSGHDTVSWYQQALGQGPQFIFQYYEEEERQRGNFPDRFSGHQFPNYSSELNVNALLLGDSALYLCASSPAGSSYEQYFGPGTRLTVT.

The gene calls are TRBV9 and TRBJ1-3; D might be TRBD1 (6 bases). This CDR3 is built from 16 residues. Germline CDR1 and CDR2: SGDLS and YYNGEE. The V end was cut by 4 bases, the J end by 0 bases, with 14 bases between. The chain's CDR3 is CASSPAGTLSGNTIYF. The CDR3 DNA is TGTGCCAGCAGCCCCGCAGGGACACTCTCTGGAAACACCATATATTTT.

This chain links TRBV7-2 with TRBJ2-5, with 7 bases that match TRBD2. Trimming took 5 bases from V and 1 from J; bases not matched to a gene: 4. The CDR3 has 14 amino acids. Per germline, CDR1 SGHTA and CDR2 FQGNSA. The CDR3 nucleotides read TGTGCCAGCAGCACCCCGGGGGGCCAAGAGACCCAGTACTTC. Its protein product is CASSTPGGQETQYF.

V usage is TRBV11-2 and J usage is TRBJ1-1, with TRBD1 matching over 9 bases. Germline lookup yields CDR1 SGHAT and CDR2 FQNNGV. The V segment lost 1 base and the J segment 0 bases; nucleotides outside the gene matches: 3. There are 16 residues in the CDR3. Written as DNA, the CDR3 is TGTGCCAGCAGCTTAGTTTGGACAGGGGTGAACACTGAAGCTTTCTTT. Its protein product is CASSLVWTGVNTEAFF.

The chain has TRBV30 and TRBJ1-4; 9 bases map to TRBD1. CDR3 size: 15 residues. Trimming at V came to 3 bases and at J to 2 bases, leaving 4 bases not matched to a gene. The V gene's germline CDR1 is GTSNPN and CDR2 SVGIG (reference sequence). The CDR3 DNA reads as TGTGCCTGGAGGCGGGGGACAGGGACTAATGAAAAACTGTTTTTT. Amino acids: CAWRRGTGTNEKLFF.

The rearrangement links TRBV4-2 to TRBJ1-2, with 12 bases matching TRBD1. Germline V lookup: CDR1 LGHNA, CDR2 YNFKEQ. With 0 bases clipped from V and 8 bases from J, the junction kept 4 bases outside the gene matches. The CDR3 sequence is 15 residues long. In nucleotides, the CDR3 is TGTGCCAGCAGCCAAGAGGGACAGGGGGCGCGAGGCTACACCTTC. Translated, it gives CASSQEGQGARGYTF.

V is TRBV12-5 and J is TRBJ1-3; D gene uncertain. The CDR3 length is 18 residues. The germline V and J ends were trimmed by 1 base and 0 bases, with 16 bases remaining between them. Per the germline V gene, CDR1 is LGHNT and CDR2 is FRNRAP. Here the CDR3 DNA reads TGTGCTAGTGGTTTGGCCCTTGCGGCACACCGCTCTGGAAACACCATATATTTT. Residues: CASGLALAAHRSGNTIYF.

The V call is TRBV18, the J call TRBJ2-3; D call uncertain. Germline V gene lookup returns CDR1 KGHSH and CDR2 LQKENI. The CDR3 runs to 13 residues. V gave up 3 bases and J gave up 4 bases, with 8 bases separating them. Written as DNA, the CDR3 is TGTGCCAGCTCACCCCGGGTCTCAGATACGCAGTATTTT. Translated, it gives CASSPRVSDTQYF. Drawing the rest from reference TRBV18 and TRBJ2-3, the complete variable domain is NAGVMQNPRHLVRRRGQEARLRCSPMKGHSHVYWYRQLPEEGLKFMVYLQKENIIDESGMPKERFSAEFPKEGPSILRIQQVVRGDSAAYFCASSPRVSDTQYFGPGTRLTVL.

V and J are TRBV12-2 and TRBJ1-1. TRBV12-2 is a known pseudogene. The CDR3 runs 20 residues. As DNA, the CDR3 is TGTGCAAGTCGCTTAGGCGGGGGGGCCGGGACAAGTATCGTGAACACTGAAGCTTTCTTT. It is translated as CASRLGGGAGTSIVNTEAFF.

Turning to this clone: Other DNA variants within this sample encode the same CDR3. This chain joins TRBV5-1 and TRBJ2-1; 10 nucleotides match TRBD2. J lost 4 bases, V lost 3 bases, and 1 base had no gene match. The CDR3 runs to 14 residues. Germline assignment: CDR1 SGHRS and CDR2 YFSETQ. The CDR3, as DNA: TGCGCCAGCAGCTCTAGCGGGGGTTACAATGAGCAGTTCTTC. Protein sequence: CASSSSGGYNEQFF.

This chain joins TRBV5-1 and TRBJ1-1; D remains ambiguous. CDR3 length equals 13 residues. V gave up 5 bases and J gave up 1 base, with 9 bases separating them. Germline-derived CDR1 and CDR2 are SGHRS and YFSETQ. The CDR3 reads CASSPNRNTEAFF. CDR3 nucleotides: TGCGCCAGCAGTCCAAACAGGAACACTGAAGCTTTCTTT.

In the case of this clone: This sample also contains other DNA sequences that code for the same CDR3. The gene calls are TRBV5-1 and TRBJ1-3; D gene unclear. The germline gives CDR1 SGHRS, CDR2 YFSETQ. Trimming stripped 0 bases from V and 2 bases from J, with 3 bases between. The CDR3 has 13 residues. DNA of the CDR3: TGCGCCAGCAGCTTGGACACTGGAAACACCATATATTTT. Translated: CASSLDTGNTIYF.

This chain uses TRBV4-3 with TRBJ1-4; D call uncertain. In germline, CDR1 is LGHNA, CDR2 YSLEER. This CDR3 is 14 amino acids long. Trimming left V 0 bases short and J 8 bases short, with 10 bases between. The DNA of the CDR3 is TGCGCCAGCAGCCAAGATTACAGTTCCGAAAAACTGTTTTTT. As protein: CASSQDYSSEKLFF.

In this sample, this clone turned up once. The chain couples TRBV3-1 (or the pseudogene TRBV3-2) to TRBJ1-2; D is possibly TRBD1 (5 bases). Germline CDR1 and CDR2: LGHDT and YNNKEL (reference sequence). CDR3 size: 12 residues. Trimming took off 4 bases at V and 7 bases at J, with 10 bases between the two ends. The CDR3 is CASSPDSGGYTF. In nucleotides, the CDR3 is TGTGCCAGCAGCCCCGACAGTGGTGGCTACACCTTC.

The rearrangement joins TRBV29-1 to TRBJ1-1; 9 bases are shared with TRBD1. Looked up from germline, CDR1 is SQVTM and CDR2 is ANQGSEA. The V gene end was trimmed by 5 bases and the J gene end by 4 bases; junction bases not matched to a gene: 11. The CDR3 covers 15 residues. CDR3 sequence (DNA): TGCAGCGTTACCCCGGGGACAGGGAGTCGCACTGAAGCTTTCTTT. It codes for CSVTPGTGSRTEAFF.

The V gene is TRBV4-3, the J gene TRBJ1-6, with 7 nucleotides matching TRBD1. V shed 0 bases and J 6 bases; nucleotides not matched to a gene: 8. The CDR3 has 17 residues. In germline, CDR1 is LGHNA, CDR2 YSLEER. CDR3 in amino acids: CASSQDPTGHRNSPLHF. The CDR3 DNA reads as TGCGCCAGCAGCCAAGATCCGACAGGGCATCGTAATTCACCCCTCCACTTT.

The rearrangement links TRBV6-5 to TRBJ1-3; D perhaps matches TRBD1 (5 bases). CDR3 size: 14 residues. The V gene lost 7 bases and the J gene lost 0 bases, with 10 bases spanning the gap. Per germline, CDR1 MNHEY and CDR2 SVGAGI. CDR3 sequence (DNA): TGTGCCAGCAAAGGACAATCCTCTGGAAACACCATATATTTT. Its translation: CASKGQSSGNTIYF.